This TCR beta chain is drawn from a study of blood T cell repertoires in COVID-19. The CDR3 sequence is 12 residues long. V lost 3 bases to trimming and J lost 4 bases, with 6 bases between them. The germline gives CDR1 LGHNT, CDR2 FRNRAP. Profiling relied on immunoSEQ multiplex PCR, and the TCRdb table lists in-frame clones only, not all of them. The repertoire holds 55,000 to 65,000 clones, with roughly 84% as singletons. This chain uses TRBV12-5 with TRBJ1-1; D is uncertain. The TCR originated in a man older than 75 in a cohort sampled during active COVID-19. Sequencing was carried out using peripheral blood. The CDR3 is CASGLYFTEAFF. In DNA form, the CDR3 reads TGTGCTAGTGGTTTATATTTCACTGAAGCTTTCTTT.